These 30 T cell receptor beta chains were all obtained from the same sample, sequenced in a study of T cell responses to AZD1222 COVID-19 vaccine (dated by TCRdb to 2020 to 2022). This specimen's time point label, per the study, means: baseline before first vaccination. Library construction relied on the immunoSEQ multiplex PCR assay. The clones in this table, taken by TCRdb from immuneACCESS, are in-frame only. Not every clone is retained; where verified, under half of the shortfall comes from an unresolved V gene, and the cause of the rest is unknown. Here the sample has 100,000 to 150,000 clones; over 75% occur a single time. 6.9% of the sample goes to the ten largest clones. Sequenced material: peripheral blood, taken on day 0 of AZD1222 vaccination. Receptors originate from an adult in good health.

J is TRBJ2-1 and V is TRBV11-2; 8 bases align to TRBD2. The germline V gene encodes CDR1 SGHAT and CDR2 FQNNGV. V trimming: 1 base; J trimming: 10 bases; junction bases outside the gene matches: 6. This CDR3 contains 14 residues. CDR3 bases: TGTGCCAGCAGCTTAGCGGGGGGGCGTAGGGAGCAGTTCTTC. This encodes CASSLAGGRREQFF.

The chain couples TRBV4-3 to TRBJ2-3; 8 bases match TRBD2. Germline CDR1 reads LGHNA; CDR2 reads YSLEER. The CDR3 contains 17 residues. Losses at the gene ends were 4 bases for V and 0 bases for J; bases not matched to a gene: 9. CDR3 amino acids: CASSPNPRGGSTDTQYF. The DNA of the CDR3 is TGCGCCAGCAGCCCCAACCCCCGGGGGGGGAGCACAGATACGCAGTATTTT.

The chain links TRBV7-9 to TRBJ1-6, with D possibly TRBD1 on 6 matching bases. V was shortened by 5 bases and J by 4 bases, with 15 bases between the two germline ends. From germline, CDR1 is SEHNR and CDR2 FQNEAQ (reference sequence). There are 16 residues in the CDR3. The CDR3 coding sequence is TGTGCCAGCAGCCAACCGACAGGAACATATAATTCACCCCTCCACTTT. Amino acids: CASSQPTGTYNSPLHF. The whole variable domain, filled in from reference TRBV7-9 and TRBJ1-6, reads DTGVSQNPRHKITKRGQNVTFRCDPISEHNRLYWYRQTLGQGPEFLTYFQNEAQLEKSRLLSDRFSAERPKGSFSTLEIQRTEQGDSAMYLCASSQPTGTYNSPLHFGNGTRLTVT.

In nucleotides, the CDR3 is TGTGCCAGTAGTATTTTTGGCTTCGGGACAGGGAATAATTCACCCCTCCACTTT. This sequence encodes CASSIFGFGTGNNSPLHF. The rearrangement joins TRBV19 to TRBJ1-6; 9 nucleotides match TRBD1. The ends lost 3 bases at V and 5 bases at J; junction bases unmatched: 11. CDR1 and CDR2 (germline): LNHDA, SQIVND (reference sequence). The CDR3 contains 18 residues.

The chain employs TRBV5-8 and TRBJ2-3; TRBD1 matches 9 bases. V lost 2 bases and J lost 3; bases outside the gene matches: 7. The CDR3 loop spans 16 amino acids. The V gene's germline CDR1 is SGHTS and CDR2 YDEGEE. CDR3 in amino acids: CASSFGTGTWTDTQYF. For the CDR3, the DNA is TGTGCCAGCAGCTTCGGGACAGGGACGTGGACAGATACGCAGTATTTT.

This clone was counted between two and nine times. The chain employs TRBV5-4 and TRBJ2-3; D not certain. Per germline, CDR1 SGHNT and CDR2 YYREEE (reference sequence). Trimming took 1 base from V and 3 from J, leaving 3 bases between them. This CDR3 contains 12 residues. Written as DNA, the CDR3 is TGTGCCAGCAGCTTGATGACAGATACGCAGTATTTT. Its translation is CASSLMTDTQYF.

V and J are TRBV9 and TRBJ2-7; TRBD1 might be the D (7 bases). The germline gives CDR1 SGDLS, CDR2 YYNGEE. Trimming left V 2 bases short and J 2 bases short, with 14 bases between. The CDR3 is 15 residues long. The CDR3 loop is CASSVEGQSTYEQYF. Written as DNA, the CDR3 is TGTGCCAGCAGCGTGGAGGGACAGAGTACCTACGAGCAGTACTTC.

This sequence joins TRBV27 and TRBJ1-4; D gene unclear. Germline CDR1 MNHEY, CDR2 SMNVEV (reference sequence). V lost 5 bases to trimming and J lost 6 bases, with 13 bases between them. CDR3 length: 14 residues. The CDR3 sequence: CASSTIARDEKLFF. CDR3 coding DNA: TGTGCCAGCAGTACTATAGCGCGGGATGAAAAACTGTTTTTT.

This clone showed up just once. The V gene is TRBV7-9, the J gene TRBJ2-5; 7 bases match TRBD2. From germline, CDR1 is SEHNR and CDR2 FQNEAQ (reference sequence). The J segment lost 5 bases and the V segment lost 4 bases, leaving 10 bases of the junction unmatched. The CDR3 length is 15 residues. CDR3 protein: CASSSPGLKRETQYF. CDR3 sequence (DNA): TGTGCCAGCAGCTCCCCGGGACTAAAAAGGGAGACCCAGTACTTC.

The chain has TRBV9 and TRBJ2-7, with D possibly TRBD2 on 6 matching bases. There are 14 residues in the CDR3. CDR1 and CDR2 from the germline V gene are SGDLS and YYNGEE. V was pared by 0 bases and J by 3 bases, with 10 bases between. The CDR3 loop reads CASSVGKTSYEQYF. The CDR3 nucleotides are TGTGCCAGCAGCGTAGGTAAGACTAGCTACGAGCAGTACTTC.

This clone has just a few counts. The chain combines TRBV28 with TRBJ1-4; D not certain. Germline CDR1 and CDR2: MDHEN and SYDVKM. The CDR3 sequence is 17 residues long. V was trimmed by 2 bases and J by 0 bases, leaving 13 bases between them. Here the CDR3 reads CASSLNVEIATNEKLFF. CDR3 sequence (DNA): TGTGCCAGCAGTTTAAACGTTGAGATTGCAACTAATGAAAAACTGTTTTTT.

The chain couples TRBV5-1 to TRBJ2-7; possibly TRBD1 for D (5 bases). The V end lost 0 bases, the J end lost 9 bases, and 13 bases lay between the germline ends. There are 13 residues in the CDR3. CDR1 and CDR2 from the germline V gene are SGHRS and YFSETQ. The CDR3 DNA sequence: TGCGCCAGCAGCTTGGGGCAGGGTCTCGGGCAGTACTTC. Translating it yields CASSLGQGLGQYF.

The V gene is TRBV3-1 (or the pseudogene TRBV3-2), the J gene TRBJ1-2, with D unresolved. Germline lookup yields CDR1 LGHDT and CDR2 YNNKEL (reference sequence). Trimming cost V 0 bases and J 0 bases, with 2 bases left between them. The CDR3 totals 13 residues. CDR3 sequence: CASSQDTNYGYTF. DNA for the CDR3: TGTGCCAGCAGCCAAGACACTAACTATGGCTACACCTTC.

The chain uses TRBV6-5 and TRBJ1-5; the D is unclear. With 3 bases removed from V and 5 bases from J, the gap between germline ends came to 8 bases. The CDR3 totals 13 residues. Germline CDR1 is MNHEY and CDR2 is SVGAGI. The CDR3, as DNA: TGTGCCAGCAGTTATTTGAGGTATCAGCCCCAGCATTTT. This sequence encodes CASSYLRYQPQHF.

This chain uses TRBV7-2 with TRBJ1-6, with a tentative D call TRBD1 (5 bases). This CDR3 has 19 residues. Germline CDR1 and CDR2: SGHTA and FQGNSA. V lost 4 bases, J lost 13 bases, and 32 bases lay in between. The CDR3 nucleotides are TGTGCCAGCAGCTCGCCAAAGGGGACGGGCTCTATTATGCGTTCGCCCCTCCACTTT. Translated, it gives CASSSPKGTGSIMRSPLHF.

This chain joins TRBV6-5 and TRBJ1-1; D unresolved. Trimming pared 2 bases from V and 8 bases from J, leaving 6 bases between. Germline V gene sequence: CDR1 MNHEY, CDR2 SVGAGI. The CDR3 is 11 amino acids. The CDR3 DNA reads TGTGCCAGCAGTTACGGCCCCGAAGCTTTCTTT. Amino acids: CASSYGPEAFF.

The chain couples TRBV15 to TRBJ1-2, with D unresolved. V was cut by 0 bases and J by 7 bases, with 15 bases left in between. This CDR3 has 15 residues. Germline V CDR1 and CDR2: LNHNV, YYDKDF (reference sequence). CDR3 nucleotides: TGTGCCACCAGCAGAGATTTGGGCCCCGACGGTGGCTACACCTTC. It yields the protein CATSRDLGPDGGYTF.

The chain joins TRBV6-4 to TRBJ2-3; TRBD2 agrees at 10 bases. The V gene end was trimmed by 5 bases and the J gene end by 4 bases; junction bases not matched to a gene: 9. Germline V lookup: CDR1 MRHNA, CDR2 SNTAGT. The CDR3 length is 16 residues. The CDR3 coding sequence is TGTGCCAGCAGTAGAACGACTAGCGGGTTGTCAGATACGCAGTATTTT. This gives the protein CASSRTTSGLSDTQYF.

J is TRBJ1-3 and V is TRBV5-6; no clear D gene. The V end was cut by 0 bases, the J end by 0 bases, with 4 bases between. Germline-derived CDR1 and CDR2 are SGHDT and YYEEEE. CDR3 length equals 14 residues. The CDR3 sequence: CASSLAGSGNTIYF. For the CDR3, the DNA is TGTGCCAGCAGCTTGGCGGGCTCTGGAAACACCATATATTTT.

The DNA of the CDR3 is TGTGCCAGCAGCTTAACGTTGGCAGGGGGCGCCAAGAACACTGAAGCTTTCTTT. Protein sequence: CASSLTLAGGAKNTEAFF. V gene TRBV7-3 combines with J gene TRBJ1-1; 8 nucleotides match TRBD1. V lost 0 bases and J lost 1; bases outside the gene matches: 10. CDR3 length: 18 amino acids. Per germline, CDR1 SGHTA and CDR2 FQGTGA.

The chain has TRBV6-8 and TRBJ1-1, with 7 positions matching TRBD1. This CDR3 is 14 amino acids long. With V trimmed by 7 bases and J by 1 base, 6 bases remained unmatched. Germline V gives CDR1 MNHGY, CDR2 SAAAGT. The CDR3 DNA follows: TGTGCCAGCAAAGAGAACAGGGGGAACACTGAAGCTTTCTTT. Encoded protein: CASKENRGNTEAFF.

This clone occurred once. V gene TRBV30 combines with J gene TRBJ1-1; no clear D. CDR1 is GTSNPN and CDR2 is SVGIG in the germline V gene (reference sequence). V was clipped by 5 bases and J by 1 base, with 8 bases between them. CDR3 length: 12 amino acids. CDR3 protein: CAWARGNTEAFF. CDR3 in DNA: TGTGCCTGGGCCCGAGGGAACACTGAAGCTTTCTTT.

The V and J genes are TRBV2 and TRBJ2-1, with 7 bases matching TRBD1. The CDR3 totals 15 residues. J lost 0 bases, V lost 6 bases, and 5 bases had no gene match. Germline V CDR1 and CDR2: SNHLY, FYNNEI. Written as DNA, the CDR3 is TGTGCCAGCAGATCCGGGGACAGCTCCTACAATGAGCAGTTCTTC. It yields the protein CASRSGDSSYNEQFF.

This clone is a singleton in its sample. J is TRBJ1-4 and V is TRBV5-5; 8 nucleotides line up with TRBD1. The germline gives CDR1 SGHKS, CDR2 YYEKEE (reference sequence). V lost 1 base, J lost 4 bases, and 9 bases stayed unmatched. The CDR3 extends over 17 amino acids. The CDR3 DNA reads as TGTGCCAGCAGCTTGATCCCAGGGGGCCCTCATAATGAAAAACTGTTTTTT. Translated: CASSLIPGGPHNEKLFF.

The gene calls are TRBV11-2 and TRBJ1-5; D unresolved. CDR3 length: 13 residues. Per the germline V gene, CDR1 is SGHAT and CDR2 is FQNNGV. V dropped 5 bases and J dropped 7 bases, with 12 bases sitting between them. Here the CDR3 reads CASSHLRVQPQHF. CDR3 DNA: TGTGCCAGCAGCCATTTGAGAGTGCAGCCCCAGCATTTT.

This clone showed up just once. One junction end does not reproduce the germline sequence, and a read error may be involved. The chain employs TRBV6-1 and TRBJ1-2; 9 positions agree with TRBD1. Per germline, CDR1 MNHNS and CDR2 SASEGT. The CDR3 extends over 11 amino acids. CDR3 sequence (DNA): TGTGCCAGCAGTGAGACGGACAGGGGCTATTTC. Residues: CASSETDRGYF.

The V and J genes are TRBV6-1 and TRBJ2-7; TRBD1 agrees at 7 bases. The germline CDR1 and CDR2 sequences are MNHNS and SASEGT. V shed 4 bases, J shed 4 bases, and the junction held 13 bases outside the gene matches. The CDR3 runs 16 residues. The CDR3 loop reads CASSARRRQGGYEQYF. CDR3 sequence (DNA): TGTGCCAGCAGTGCCCGCCGAAGACAGGGCGGTTACGAGCAGTACTTC.

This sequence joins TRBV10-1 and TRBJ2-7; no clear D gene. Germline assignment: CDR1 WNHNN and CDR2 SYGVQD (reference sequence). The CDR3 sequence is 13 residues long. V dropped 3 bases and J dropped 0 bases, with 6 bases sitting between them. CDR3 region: CASSDSNSYEQYF. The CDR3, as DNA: TGCGCCAGCAGTGACTCTAACTCCTACGAGCAGTACTTC.

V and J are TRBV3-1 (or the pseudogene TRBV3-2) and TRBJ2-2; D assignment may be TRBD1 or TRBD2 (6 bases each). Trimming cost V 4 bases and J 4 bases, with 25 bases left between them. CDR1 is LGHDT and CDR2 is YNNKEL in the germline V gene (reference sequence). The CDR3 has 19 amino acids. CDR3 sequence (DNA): TGTGCCAGCAGCCTTTTTTTAAACGGGGGCGGGGATCCCACCGGGGAGCTGTTTTTT. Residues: CASSLFLNGGGDPTGELFF.

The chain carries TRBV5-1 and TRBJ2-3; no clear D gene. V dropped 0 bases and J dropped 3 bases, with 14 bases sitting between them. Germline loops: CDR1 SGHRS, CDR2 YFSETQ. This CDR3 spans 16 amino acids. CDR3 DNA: TGCGCCAGCAGCTTGGGCCACCCGATGGGTACAGATACGCAGTATTTT. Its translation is CASSLGHPMGTDTQYF.